The next 5 T cell receptor beta chains were all read from a single sample in a study of blood T cell repertoires in COVID-19. Data came from immunoSEQ multiplex PCR; TCRdb stores just in-frame clones and leaves some out. Found here are around 250,000 clones, approximately 87% of them singletons; the top ten hold under 5.5%. Sequenced sample: peripheral blood. These receptors were collected from a man aged 55 to 70 who had recovered from COVID-19.

The rearrangement joins TRBV29-1 to TRBJ1-2; the D is unclear. The length of the CDR3 is 15 residues. Per germline, CDR1 SQVTM and CDR2 ANQGSEA. V was cut by 0 bases and J by 1 base, with 12 bases left in between. The CDR3 DNA reads TGCAGCGTTGAAGATTTGCTGGAGCTTAACTATGGCTACACCTTC. Amino acids: CSVEDLLELNYGYTF.

The J gene is TRBJ1-1, the V gene TRBV2; D may be TRBD1 (5 bases). Trimming cost V 8 bases and J 2 bases, with 12 bases left between them. This CDR3 contains 13 residues. In germline, CDR1 is SNHLY, CDR2 FYNNEI. The CDR3 coding sequence is TGTGCCAGCGGCGACAGAGGAAACACTGAAGCTTTCTTT. It translates to CASGDRGNTEAFF.

The chain carries TRBV2 and TRBJ1-2; D might be TRBD1 (5 bases). The CDR3 contains 13 residues. Germline values: CDR1 SNHLY, CDR2 FYNNEI. V was clipped by 1 base and J by 5 bases, with 8 bases between them. This chain's CDR3 is CASSEEGQYGYTF. The CDR3 nucleotides are TGTGCCAGCAGTGAAGAGGGGCAGTATGGCTACACCTTC. Combining the CDR3 with reference TRBV2 and TRBJ1-2 gives the whole variable domain EPEVTQTPSHQVTQMGQEVILRCVPISNHLYFYWYRQILGQKVEFLVSFYNNEISEKSEIFDDQFSVERPDGSNFTLKIRSTKLEDSAMYFCASSEEGQYGYTFGSGTRLTVV.

This clone appeared a single time. The chain combines TRBV19 with TRBJ2-1; maybe TRBD2 (5 bases). Deletions cut 0 bases from V and 0 bases from J, with 12 bases between. The CDR3 runs to 17 residues. The germline CDR1 and CDR2 sequences are LNHDA and SQIVND (reference sequence). In DNA form, the CDR3 reads TGTGCCAGTAGTATAGATCGGACGGGGAGCTCCTACAATGAGCAGTTCTTC. Its translation: CASSIDRTGSSYNEQFF. Full variable domain (remainder filled in from reference TRBV19 and TRBJ2-1): DGGITQSPKYLFRKEGQNVTLSCEQNLNHDAMYWYRQDPGQGLRLIYYSQIVNDFQKGDIAEGYSVSREKKESFPLTVTSAQKNPTAFYLCASSIDRTGSSYNEQFFGPGTRLTVL.

The chain employs TRBV16 and TRBJ2-6; no clear D gene. Germline assignment: CDR1 KGHSY and CDR2 FQNENV. The CDR3 covers 16 residues. The V end lost 1 base, the J end lost 0 bases, and 7 bases lay between the germline ends. CDR3: CASSQFFGSGANVLTF. Written as DNA, the CDR3 is TGTGCCAGCAGCCAATTCTTCGGCTCTGGGGCCAACGTCCTGACTTTC.